The text below deals with one T cell receptor (beta chain). Its target is unknown. This entry is derived from a study of T cell responses to AZD1222 COVID-19 vaccine. General study findings and limits: Targeting of unmutated variant regions was reportedly seen in nearly half of spike-specific TCRs. At study baseline, merely several AZD1222 recipients were seropositive. Spike-specific TCR breadth rose after two AZD1222 doses, and depth rose as well. Donors skewed white British and female; clonal diversity was possibly underestimated.

Clones were read by immunoSEQ multiplex PCR, and TCRdb kept only the in-frame ones, dropping some. The sample comprises approximately 180,000 clones, around 88% of which are singletons, and 7.7% rests with the top ten. The source of this sequence is an adult in good health. The sequences come from peripheral blood, collected on day 0 of AZD1222 vaccination.

The chain's CDR3 is CASSVVGSGELFF. In DNA, the CDR3 is TGTGCCAGCAGCGTAGTGGGATCCGGGGAGCTGTTTTTT. The chain recombines TRBV9 with TRBJ2-2; D uncertain. Germline CDR1 SGDLS, CDR2 YYNGEE. V lost 0 bases and J 6 bases, leaving 6 bases between the germline ends. The CDR3 is 13 amino acids.